The clone carrying this TCR beta chain has more than one count but fewer than ten. This sample is part of a study of T-cell reconstitution after alpha-beta-depleted transplantation in children. CDR3 length: 14 residues. CDR1 MNHEY and CDR2 SVGAGI come from the germline V gene. Between the trimmed V and J ends, which lost 2 bases and 1 base, there was a span of 8 bases. Preparing the TCRbeta library involved the use of unique molecular identifiers. TCRdb used MiXCR to reprocess the PCR reads, holding one entry per CDR3 protein. The sample includes around 400,000 distinct CDR3 sequences, around 9.9% of them seen just once.

Sequences were derived from PBMCs from the stem cell graft donor, sampled from the stem cell graft. The genes are TRBV6-5 and TRBJ2-5; no definite D call. The source of this sequence is a human donor who donated a stem cell graft to a child with acute myeloid leukemia. Written as DNA, the CDR3 is TGTGCCAGCAGTTACGGCCAGGTCCAAGAGACCCAGTACTTC. It encodes CASSYGQVQETQYF.